This TCR beta chain was recorded in a study of a mutant IDH1 vaccine in newly diagnosed glioma. Turning to the study itself: Each patient was administered eight vaccinations, scheduled in weeks 1, 3, 5, 7, 11, 15, 19 and 23.

Trimming pared 3 bases from V and 1 base from J, leaving 15 bases between. The CDR3 runs 16 residues. Germline V CDR1 and CDR2: LNHDA, SQIVND (reference sequence). Time point reported: week 11, during vaccination. Vaccine doses each comprised 300 ug of mutant IDH1 20-mer peptide, with topical imiquimod. Libraries were prepared by immunoSEQ multiplex PCR; TCRdb keeps only in-frame clonotypes and omits some of them. The sample holds 95,000 to 120,000 clones, roughly 90% seen once. Remarks on this clone: Antigen unknown.

Study outcomes and limitations: Whatever changes occurred in top peripheral T cell clonotypes seemed unrelated to pseudoprogression. Of all patients, approximately 93% showed vaccine-induced immune responses.

This material consisted of PBMCs, taken from a glioma patient whose treatment included an IDH1 peptide vaccine. The TCR originated in a woman aged 50 to 65 with glioma. This chain links TRBV19 with TRBJ1-1; D possibly corresponds to TRBD1 (5 bases). The CDR3 sequence: CASSIVLGPPNTEAFF. The CDR3 DNA reads TGTGCCAGTAGTATCGTTTTGGGACCGCCGAACACTGAAGCTTTCTTT. The full variable domain, its missing parts supplied by reference TRBV19 and TRBJ1-1, is DGGITQSPKYLFRKEGQNVTLSCEQNLNHDAMYWYRQDPGQGLRLIYYSQIVNDFQKGDIAEGYSVSREKKESFPLTVTSAQKNPTAFYLCASSIVLGPPNTEAFFGQGTRLTVV.